A selection of T cell receptor beta chains follows, all from one sample in a study of Graves' ophthalmopathy and Graves' hyperthyroidism. A single record per CDR3 protein comes from TCRdb applying MiXCR to the multiplex PCR reads. This sample yields some 410,000 distinct CDR3 sequences, of which over 20% are seen a single time; 2.5% to 3.5% belongs to the top ten. Sequencing was performed on peripheral blood. These receptors were collected from a woman in her late teens or twenties with stable Graves' hyperthyroidism. Both conserved end residues are part of each CDR3. D genes are given only for firm matches. Not all rows give a size; the values are once, few, many and, for expanded clones, a class.

V gene	J gene	clone size	D gene	CDR3 protein	CDR3 DNA
TRBV20-1	TRBJ2-5	many	.	CSAGEETQYF	TGCAGTGCAGGAGAAGAGACCCAGTACTTC
TRBV20-1	TRBJ2-4	few	.	CSARQGIAKNIKYF	TGCAGTGCTAGGCAGGGTATAGCCAAAAACATTAAGTACTTC
TRBV12-3/TRBV12-4	TRBJ2-2	many	.	CASSAALKNTGELFF	TGTGCCAGCAGCGCTGCTTTGAAGAACACCGGGGAGCTGTTTTTT
TRBV14	TRBJ2-7	.	TRBD2	CASSQTSGGAYEQYF	TGTGCCAGCAGCCAAACTAGCGGGGGGGCCTACGAGCAGTACTTC
TRBV7-9	TRBJ2-5	few	.	CASSFVAGPLETQYF	TGTGCCAGCAGCTTTGTCGCAGGGCCACTCGAGACCCAGTACTTC
TRBV4-2	TRBJ2-5	once	TRBD2	CASSQRGLEETQYF	TGTGCCAGCAGCCAAAGGGGACTAGAAGAGACCCAGTACTTC
TRBV29-1	TRBJ2-5	many	.	CSATRETQYF	TGCAGCGCGACCCGGGAGACCCAGTACTTC
TRBV15	TRBJ2-1	few	.	CATSRDRGSSNEQFF	TGTGCCACCAGCAGAGATCGAGGCTCCTCTAATGAGCAGTTCTTC
TRBV12-3/TRBV12-4	TRBJ1-2	many	.	CASSPGPPSNYGYTF	TGTGCCAGCAGTCCGGGACCCCCCTCAAACTATGGCTACACCTTC
TRBV27	TRBJ1-2	.	TRBD1	CASSTGQEGYTF	TGTGCCAGCAGTACGGGACAGGAAGGCTACACCTTC
TRBV29-1	TRBJ2-3	.	.	CSGASTDTQYF	TGCAGCGGGGCCAGCACAGATACGCAGTATTTT
TRBV20-1	TRBJ1-6	.	TRBD1	CSAIRGQVNSPLHF	TGCAGTGCTATCAGGGGACAGGTTAATTCACCCCTCCACTTT
TRBV25-1	TRBJ2-5	.	TRBD2	CASSALGGVLETQYF	TGTGCCAGCAGTGCCTTGGGGGGGGTTCTGGAGACCCAGTACTTC
TRBV7-2	TRBJ1-2	many	TRBD1	CASSRQGGLSGYTF	TGTGCCAGCAGCCGACAGGGAGGGCTGAGTGGCTACACCTTC
TRBV12-3/TRBV12-4	TRBJ1-2	.	.	CASILGTGYTF	TGTGCCAGCATCTTAGGAACAGGGTACACCTTC
TRBV29-1	TRBJ1-2	few	TRBD1	CSVEGGGQGGYTF	TGCAGCGTTGAAGGGGGTGGACAGGGCGGCTACACCTTC
TRBV28	TRBJ2-2	.	TRBD1	CASSMDRGNTGELFF	TGTGCCAGCAGTATGGACAGGGGAAACACCGGGGAGCTGTTTTTT
TRBV6-4	TRBJ2-5	many	TRBD2	CASSDPGLAGLPFQETKYF	TGTGCCAGCAGTGACCCGGGACTAGCGGGGCTACCGTTCCAAGAGACCAAGTACTTC
TRBV12-3/TRBV12-4	TRBJ1-1	medium-sized	.	CASWVGGSSEAFF	TGTGCCAGCTGGGTAGGGGGTAGTAGTGAAGCTTTCTTT
TRBV5-1	TRBJ2-2	many	.	CASSSSLTGGELFF	TGCGCCAGCAGCTCCTCCTTGACGGGCGGGGAGCTGTTTTTT
TRBV2	TRBJ1-1	many	.	CASSDTGMSTEAFF	TGTGCCAGCAGTGACACAGGGATGAGCACTGAAGCTTTCTTT
TRBV18	TRBJ1-1	.	TRBD1	CASSPDRESNTEAFF	TGTGCCAGCTCACCCGACAGGGAGTCGAACACTGAAGCTTTCTTT
TRBV12-3/TRBV12-4	TRBJ1-2	many	TRBD1	CASRSPGQGVGYTF	TGTGCCAGCAGGTCCCCGGGACAGGGGGTTGGCTACACCTTC
TRBV12-3/TRBV12-4	TRBJ2-2	many	TRBD1	CASSRPGTGNGELFF	TGTGCCAGCAGTCGTCCCGGGACAGGGAACGGGGAGCTGTTTTTT
TRBV7-3	TRBJ2-7	many	TRBD2	CASSLGLAGVDEQYF	TGTGCCAGCAGCTTAGGCCTAGCGGGAGTCGACGAGCAGTACTTC
TRBV18	TRBJ1-1	few	.	CASSPSSTAAEAFF	TGTGCCAGCTCACCTTCCTCGACAGCGGCTGAAGCTTTCTTT
TRBV6-1	TRBJ2-7	many	TRBD1	CASSEVVRGLYEQYF	TGTGCCAGCAGTGAAGTAGTCAGGGGGCTGTACGAGCAGTACTTC
TRBV11-2	TRBJ1-2	.	.	CASSLGQADLYGYTF	TGTGCCAGCAGCTTAGGACAGGCAGACTTGTATGGCTACACCTTC
TRBV20-1	TRBJ2-7	many	TRBD2	CSARRLAGESSEQYF	TGCAGTGCTAGGAGACTAGCGGGAGAGTCTAGCGAGCAGTACTTC
TRBV12-3/TRBV12-4	TRBJ2-5	many	.	CASSLGQGETQYF	TGTGCCAGCAGCTTAGGTCAAGGAGAGACCCAGTACTTC
TRBV6-1	TRBJ2-5	many	TRBD2	CASETGTSGSMTQYF	TGTGCCAGCGAGACGGGGACTAGCGGCTCCATGACCCAGTACTTC
TRBV29-1	TRBJ2-7	many	TRBD1	CSVRGQGAREQYF	TGCAGCGTGCGGGGACAGGGGGCTCGGGAGCAGTACTTC
TRBV28	TRBJ2-7	few	TRBD1	CASRRTGGSSYEQYF	TGTGCCAGCAGACGAACAGGGGGCAGCTCCTACGAGCAGTACTTC
TRBV18	TRBJ2-2	.	.	CASPRVSAVLFF	TGTGCCAGCCCGCGGGTGTCGGCTGTGCTGTTTTTT
TRBV19	TRBJ2-2	many	.	CASSIRGGYTGELFF	TGTGCCAGTAGTATCAGGGGTGGATACACCGGGGAGCTGTTTTTT
TRBV12-3/TRBV12-4	TRBJ2-7	many	.	CASSPRIPHEQYF	TGTGCCAGCAGTCCCAGGATCCCCCACGAGCAGTACTTC
TRBV6-1	TRBJ1-1	many	TRBD1	CASSSDHRGHGSEAFF	TGTGCCAGCAGCTCGGACCACAGGGGACACGGCTCTGAAGCTTTCTTT
TRBV11-2	TRBJ2-7	many	.	CASSPPSDPYGEQYF	TGTGCCAGCAGCCCCCCCAGCGACCCATACGGTGAGCAGTACTTC
TRBV20-1	TRBJ2-7	many	.	CSAPRGSTYEQYF	TGCAGTGCCCCGAGGGGCTCCACCTACGAGCAGTACTTC
TRBV7-2	TRBJ1-5	many	.	CASSLWSDQPQHF	TGTGCCAGCAGCTTATGGAGCGATCAGCCCCAGCATTTT
TRBV4-1	TRBJ2-7	many	TRBD2	CASSQVWPRGREPYEQYF	TGCGCCAGCAGCCAAGTTTGGCCACGGGGGAGGGAGCCCTACGAGCAGTACTTC
TRBV6-1	TRBJ2-2	few	.	CASIHPVATGELFF	TGTGCCAGCATCCACCCCGTGGCCACCGGGGAGCTGTTTTTT
TRBV5-1	TRBJ1-3	few	.	CASSLGGIHSGNTIYF	TGCGCCAGCAGCTTGGGGGGAATTCACTCTGGAAACACCATATATTTT
TRBV12-3/TRBV12-4	TRBJ1-1	many	.	CASSLIGGNTEAFF	TGTGCCAGCAGTTTGATCGGGGGGAACACTGAAGCTTTCTTT
TRBV28	TRBJ2-2	.	.	CASSTRDEDTGELFF	TGTGCCAGCAGTACGCGGGACGAGGACACCGGGGAGCTGTTTTTT
TRBV7-9	TRBJ2-7	many	.	CASSPTVTTVHEQYF	TGTGCCAGCAGCCCCACGGTGACCACGGTCCACGAGCAGTACTTC
TRBV5-1	TRBJ2-7	many	.	CASSWTQGTDEQYF	TGCGCCAGCAGCTGGACACAGGGTACCGACGAGCAGTACTTC
TRBV30	TRBJ2-7	many	.	CAWSVGQGEQYF	TGTGCCTGGAGTGTTGGGCAAGGCGAGCAGTACTTC
TRBV6-5	TRBJ2-7	.	.	CASSLVPYEQYF	TGTGCCAGCAGTTTGGTTCCCTACGAGCAGTACTTC
TRBV5-1	TRBJ2-7	.	.	CASSWASVRAYDQYF	TGCGCCAGCAGCTGGGCTAGCGTGAGGGCCTACGATCAGTACTTC
TRBV11-2	TRBJ1-1	many	TRBD1	CASSFPEDRGVTEAFF	TGTGCCAGCAGCTTCCCCGAGGACAGGGGCGTCACTGAAGCTTTCTTT
TRBV12-3/TRBV12-4	TRBJ1-1	many	.	CASSLNRVPNTEAFF	TGTGCCAGCAGTTTAAATCGGGTCCCGAACACTGAAGCTTTCTTT
TRBV7-3	TRBJ1-6	many	TRBD1	CASSLIRQGENSPLHF	TGTGCCAGCAGCTTAATCCGACAGGGAGAAAATTCACCCCTCCACTTT
TRBV27	TRBJ2-7	many	.	CASAVGGPTYEQYF	TGTGCCAGTGCTGTCGGGGGCCCTACCTACGAGCAGTACTTC
TRBV6-1	TRBJ2-7	many	.	CASKDRSRYEQYF	TGTGCCAGCAAGGACCGCAGTCGGTACGAGCAGTACTTC
TRBV7-8	TRBJ1-1	many	.	CASKRGRNSEAFF	TGTGCCAGCAAGAGAGGACGGAACTCTGAAGCTTTCTTT